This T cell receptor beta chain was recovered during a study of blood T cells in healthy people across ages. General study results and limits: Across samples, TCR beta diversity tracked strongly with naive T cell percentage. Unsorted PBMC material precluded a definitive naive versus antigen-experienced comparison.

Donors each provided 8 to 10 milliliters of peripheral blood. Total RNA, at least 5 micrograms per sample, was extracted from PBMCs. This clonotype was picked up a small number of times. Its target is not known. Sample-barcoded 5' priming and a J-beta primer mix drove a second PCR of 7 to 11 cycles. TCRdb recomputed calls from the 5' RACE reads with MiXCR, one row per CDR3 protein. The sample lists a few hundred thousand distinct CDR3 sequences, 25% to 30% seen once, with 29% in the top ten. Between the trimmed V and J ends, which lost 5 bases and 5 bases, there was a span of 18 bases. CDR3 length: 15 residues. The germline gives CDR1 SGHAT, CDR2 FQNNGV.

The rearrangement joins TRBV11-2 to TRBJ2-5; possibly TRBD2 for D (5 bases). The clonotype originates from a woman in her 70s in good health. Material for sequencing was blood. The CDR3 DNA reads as TGTGCCAGCAGCCAGCCGAGCGGTTCCGGGGAGACCCAGTACTTC. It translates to CASSQPSGSGETQYF.